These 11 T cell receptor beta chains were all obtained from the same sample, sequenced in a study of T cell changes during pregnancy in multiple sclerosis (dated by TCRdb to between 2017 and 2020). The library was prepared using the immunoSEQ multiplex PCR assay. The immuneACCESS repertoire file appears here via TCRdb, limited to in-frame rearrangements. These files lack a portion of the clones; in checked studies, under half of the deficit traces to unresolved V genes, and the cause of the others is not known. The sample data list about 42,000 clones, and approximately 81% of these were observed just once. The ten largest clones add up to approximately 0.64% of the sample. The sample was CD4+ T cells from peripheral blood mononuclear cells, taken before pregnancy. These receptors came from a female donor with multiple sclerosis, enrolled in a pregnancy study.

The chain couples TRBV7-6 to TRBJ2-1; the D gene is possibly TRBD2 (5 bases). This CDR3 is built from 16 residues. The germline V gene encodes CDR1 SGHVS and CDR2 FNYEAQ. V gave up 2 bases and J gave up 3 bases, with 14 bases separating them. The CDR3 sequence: CASSLRSGVGYNEQFF. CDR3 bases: TGTGCCAGCAGCTTAAGGTCCGGGGTAGGCTACAATGAGCAGTTCTTC.

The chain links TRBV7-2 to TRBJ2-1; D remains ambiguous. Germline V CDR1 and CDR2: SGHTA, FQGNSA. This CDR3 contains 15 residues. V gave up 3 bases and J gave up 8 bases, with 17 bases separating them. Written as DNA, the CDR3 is TGTGCCAGCAGCTTCGGCGGCCCCTTAGGCGATGAGCAGTTCTTC. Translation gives CASSFGGPLGDEQFF.

This CDR3 reads CASSLLRLAGSYEQYF. Written as DNA, the CDR3 is TGTGCCAGCAGTTTGCTTAGACTAGCGGGGTCCTACGAGCAGTACTTC. V gene TRBV6-5 combines with J gene TRBJ2-7; 11 bases are a match to TRBD2. V gave up 4 bases and J gave up 1 base; unmatched junction bases: 6. Germline CDR1 is MNHEY and CDR2 is SVGAGI. This CDR3 contains 16 residues.

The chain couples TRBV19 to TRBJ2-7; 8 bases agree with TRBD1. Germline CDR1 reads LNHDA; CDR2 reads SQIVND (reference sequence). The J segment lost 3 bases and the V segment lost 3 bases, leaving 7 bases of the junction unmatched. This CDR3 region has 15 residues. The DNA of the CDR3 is TGTGCCAGTAGTATGTACCTGACAGGGGTCTACGAGCAGTACTTC. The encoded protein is CASSMYLTGVYEQYF.

CDR3 nucleotides: TGTGCCATCTCTGGACGGGGAATGAACACTGAAGCTTTCTTT. Translated: CAISGRGMNTEAFF. The V call is TRBV10-3, the J call TRBJ1-1; D gene uncertain. Trimming pared 8 bases from V and 0 bases from J, leaving 13 bases between. The germline gives CDR1 ENHRY, CDR2 SYGVKD. CDR3 size: 14 residues.

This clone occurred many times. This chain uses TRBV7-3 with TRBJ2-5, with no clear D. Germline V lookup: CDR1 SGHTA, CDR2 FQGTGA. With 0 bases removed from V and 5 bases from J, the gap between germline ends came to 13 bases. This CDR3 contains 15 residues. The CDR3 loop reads CASSLTGLALETQYF. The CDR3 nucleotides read TGTGCCAGCAGCTTAACGGGCCTGGCCCTGGAGACCCAGTACTTC. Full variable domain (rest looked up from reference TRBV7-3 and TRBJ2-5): GAGVSQTPSNKVTEKGKYVELRCDPISGHTALYWYRQSLGQGPEFLIYFQGTGAADDSGLPNDRFFAVRPEGSVSTLKIQRTERGDSAVYLCASSLTGLALETQYFGPGTRLLVL.

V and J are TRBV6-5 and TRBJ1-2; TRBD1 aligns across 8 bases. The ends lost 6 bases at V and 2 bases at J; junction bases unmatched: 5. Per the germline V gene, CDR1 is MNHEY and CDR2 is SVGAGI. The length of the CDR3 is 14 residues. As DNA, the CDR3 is TGTGCCAGCAGGTCGACAGGGGACAACTATGGCTACACCTTC. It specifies CASRSTGDNYGYTF.

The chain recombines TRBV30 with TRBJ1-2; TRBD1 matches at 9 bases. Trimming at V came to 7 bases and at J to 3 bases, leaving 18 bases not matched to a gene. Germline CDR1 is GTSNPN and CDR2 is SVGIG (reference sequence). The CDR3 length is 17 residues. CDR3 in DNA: TGTGCCTCCCTACCCGCAGACTATACAGGGGGCCACTATGGCTACACCTTC. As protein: CASLPADYTGGHYGYTF.

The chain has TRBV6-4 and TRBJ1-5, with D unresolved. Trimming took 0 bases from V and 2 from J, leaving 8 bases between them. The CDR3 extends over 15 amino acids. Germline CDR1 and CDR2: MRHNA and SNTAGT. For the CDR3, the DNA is TGTGCCAGCAGTGACTCGACGCAGGGCAATCAGCCCCAGCATTTT. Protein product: CASSDSTQGNQPQHF.

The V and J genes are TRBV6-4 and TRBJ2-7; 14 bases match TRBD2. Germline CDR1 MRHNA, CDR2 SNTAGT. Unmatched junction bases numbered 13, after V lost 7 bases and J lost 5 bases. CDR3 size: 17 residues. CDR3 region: CASNKPGLAGDGNEQYF. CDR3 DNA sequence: TGTGCCAGCAATAAGCCGGGACTAGCGGGAGATGGCAACGAGCAGTACTTC.

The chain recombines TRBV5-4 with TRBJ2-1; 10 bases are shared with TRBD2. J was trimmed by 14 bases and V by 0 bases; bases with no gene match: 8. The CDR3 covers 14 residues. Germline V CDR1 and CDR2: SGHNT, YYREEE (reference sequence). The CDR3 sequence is CASSLGLAGGLEFF. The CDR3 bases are TGTGCCAGCAGCTTGGGACTAGCGGGCGGTTTGGAGTTCTTC.